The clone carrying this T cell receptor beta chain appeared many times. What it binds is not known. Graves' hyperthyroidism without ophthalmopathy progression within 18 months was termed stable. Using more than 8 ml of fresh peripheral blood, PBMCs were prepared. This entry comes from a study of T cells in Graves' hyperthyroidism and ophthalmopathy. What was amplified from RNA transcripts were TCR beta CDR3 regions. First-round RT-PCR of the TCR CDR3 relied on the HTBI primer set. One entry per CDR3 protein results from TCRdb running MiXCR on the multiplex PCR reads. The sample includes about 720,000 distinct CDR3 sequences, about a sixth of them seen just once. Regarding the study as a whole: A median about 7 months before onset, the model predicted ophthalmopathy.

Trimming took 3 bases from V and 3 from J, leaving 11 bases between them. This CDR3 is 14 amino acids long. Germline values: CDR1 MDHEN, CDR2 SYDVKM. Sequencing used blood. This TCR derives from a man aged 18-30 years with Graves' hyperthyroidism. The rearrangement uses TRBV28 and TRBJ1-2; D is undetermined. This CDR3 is CASSFKAGDYGYTF. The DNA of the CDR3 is TGTGCCAGCAGTTTCAAGGCCGGGGACTATGGCTACACCTTC.